Listed here is a single TCR beta chain. The data derive from a study of blood T cell repertoires in COVID-19. Across the study: There were acute and convalescent COVID-19 samples, and they came from the United States, Italy and Spain.

Sequencing used immunoSEQ multiplex PCR; TCRdb keeps in-frame clones, though not all of them. The data show under 200,000 clones, with around 83% seen just once and more than 1.5% held by the top ten. The CDR3 covers 15 residues. With 8 bases clipped from V and 4 bases from J, the junction kept 12 bases outside the gene matches. Looked up from germline, CDR1 is MDHEN and CDR2 is SYDVKM. The sequenced sample consisted of peripheral blood. This sequence joins TRBV28 and TRBJ2-3; 7 nucleotides match TRBD1. This TCR derives from a human donor in a cohort sampled during active COVID-19. In nucleotides, the CDR3 is TGTGCCAGCCAACCTGACAGGGAGCTAGCAGATACGCAGTATTTT. This encodes CASQPDRELADTQYF.